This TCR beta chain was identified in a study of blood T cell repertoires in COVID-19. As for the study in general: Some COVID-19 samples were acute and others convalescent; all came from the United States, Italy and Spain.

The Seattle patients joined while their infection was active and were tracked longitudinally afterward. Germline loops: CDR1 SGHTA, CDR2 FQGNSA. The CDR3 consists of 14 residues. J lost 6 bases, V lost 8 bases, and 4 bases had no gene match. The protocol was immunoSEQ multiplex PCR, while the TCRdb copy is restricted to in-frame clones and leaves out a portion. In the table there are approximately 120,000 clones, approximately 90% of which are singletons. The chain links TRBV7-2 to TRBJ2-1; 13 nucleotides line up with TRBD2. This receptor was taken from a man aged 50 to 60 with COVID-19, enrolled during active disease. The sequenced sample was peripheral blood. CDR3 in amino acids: CASGGLAGVNEQFF. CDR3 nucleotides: TGTGCCAGCGGTGGACTAGCGGGAGTCAATGAGCAGTTCTTC.